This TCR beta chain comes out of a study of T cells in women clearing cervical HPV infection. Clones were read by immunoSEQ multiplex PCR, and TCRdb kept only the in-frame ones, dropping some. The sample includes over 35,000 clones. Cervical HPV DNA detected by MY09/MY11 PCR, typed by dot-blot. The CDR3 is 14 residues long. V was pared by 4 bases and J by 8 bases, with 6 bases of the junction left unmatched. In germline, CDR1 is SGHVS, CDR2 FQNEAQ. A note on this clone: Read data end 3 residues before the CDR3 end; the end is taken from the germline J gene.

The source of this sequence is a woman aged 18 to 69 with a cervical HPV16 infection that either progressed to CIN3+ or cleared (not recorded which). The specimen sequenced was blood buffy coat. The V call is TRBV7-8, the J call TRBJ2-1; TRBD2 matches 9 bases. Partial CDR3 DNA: TGTGCCAGCAGCTGGCGGGGGGGCCAGTATGAG. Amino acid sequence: CASSWRGGQYE. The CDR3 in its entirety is CASSWRGGQYEQFF.